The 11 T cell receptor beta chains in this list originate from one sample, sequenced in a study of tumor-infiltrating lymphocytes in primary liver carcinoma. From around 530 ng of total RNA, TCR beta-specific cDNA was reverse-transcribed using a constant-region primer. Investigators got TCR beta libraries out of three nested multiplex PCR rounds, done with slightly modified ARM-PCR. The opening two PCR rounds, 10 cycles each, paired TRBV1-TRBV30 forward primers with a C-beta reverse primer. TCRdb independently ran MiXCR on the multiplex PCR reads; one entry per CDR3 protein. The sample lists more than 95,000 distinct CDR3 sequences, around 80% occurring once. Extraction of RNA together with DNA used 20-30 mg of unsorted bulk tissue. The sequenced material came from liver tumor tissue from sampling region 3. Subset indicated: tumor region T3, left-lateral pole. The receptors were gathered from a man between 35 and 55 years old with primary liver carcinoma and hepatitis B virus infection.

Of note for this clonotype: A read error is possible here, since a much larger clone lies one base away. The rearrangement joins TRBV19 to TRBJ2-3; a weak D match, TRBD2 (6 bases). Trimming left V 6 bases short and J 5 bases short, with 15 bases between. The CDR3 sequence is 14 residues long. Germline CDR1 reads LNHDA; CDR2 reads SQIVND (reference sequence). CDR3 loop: CASRPGTSVDTQYF. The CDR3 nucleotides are TGTGCCAGTAGGCCCGGGACTTCGGTAGATACGCAGTATTTT.

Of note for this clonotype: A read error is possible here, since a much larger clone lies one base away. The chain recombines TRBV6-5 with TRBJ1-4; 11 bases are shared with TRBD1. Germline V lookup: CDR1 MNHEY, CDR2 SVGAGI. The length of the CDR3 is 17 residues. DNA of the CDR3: TGTGCCAGCAGCACCCGGACAGGGGGCGCGTATCGAGAAAATCTGTTTTTT. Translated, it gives CASSTRTGGAYRENLFF.

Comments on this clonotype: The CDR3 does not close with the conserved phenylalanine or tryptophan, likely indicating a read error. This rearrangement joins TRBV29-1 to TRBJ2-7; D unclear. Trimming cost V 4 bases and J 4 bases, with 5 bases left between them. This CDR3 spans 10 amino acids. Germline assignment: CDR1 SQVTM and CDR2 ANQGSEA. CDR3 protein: CSVGRYEQYC. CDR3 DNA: TGCAGCGTTGGTAGGTACGAGCAGTACTGC.

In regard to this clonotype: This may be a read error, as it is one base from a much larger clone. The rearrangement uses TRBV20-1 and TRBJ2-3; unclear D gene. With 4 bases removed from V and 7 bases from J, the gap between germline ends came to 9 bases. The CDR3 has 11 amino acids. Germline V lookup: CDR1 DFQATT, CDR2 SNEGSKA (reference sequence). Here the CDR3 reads CSATLTNTQYF. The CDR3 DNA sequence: TGCAGTGCTACTCTTACAAATACGCAGTATTTT.

CDR3 DNA sequence: TGCAGCGTTGGGAGGGGGACAATGGTGAACACCATATATTTT. Translated: CSVGRGTMVNTIYF. This sequence joins TRBV29-1 and TRBJ1-3; maybe TRBD1 (6 bases). CDR3 length: 14 residues. V was cut by 4 bases and J by 7 bases, with 17 bases left in between. Germline V gives CDR1 SQVTM, CDR2 ANQGSEA.

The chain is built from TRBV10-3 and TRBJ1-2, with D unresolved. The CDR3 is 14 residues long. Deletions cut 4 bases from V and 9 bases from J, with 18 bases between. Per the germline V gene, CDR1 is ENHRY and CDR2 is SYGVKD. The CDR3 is CAISVSQLANCYTF. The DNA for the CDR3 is TGTGCCATCAGTGTGTCCCAATTGGCGAATTGCTACACCTTC.

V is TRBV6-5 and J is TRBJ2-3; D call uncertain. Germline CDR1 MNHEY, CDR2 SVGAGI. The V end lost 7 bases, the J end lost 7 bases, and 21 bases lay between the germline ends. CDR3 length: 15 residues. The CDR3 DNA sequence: TGTGCCAGCAACCCAGGATTAGTGGGAACATATACGCAGTATTTT. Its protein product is CASNPGLVGTYTQYF.

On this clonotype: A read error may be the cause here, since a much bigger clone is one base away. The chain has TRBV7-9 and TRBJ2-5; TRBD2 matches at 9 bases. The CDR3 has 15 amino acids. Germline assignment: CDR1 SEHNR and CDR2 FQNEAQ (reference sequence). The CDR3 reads CTSSLGLAEQETQYF. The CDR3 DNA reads TGTACCAGCAGCTTGGGACTAGCCGAACAAGAGACCCAGTACTTC.

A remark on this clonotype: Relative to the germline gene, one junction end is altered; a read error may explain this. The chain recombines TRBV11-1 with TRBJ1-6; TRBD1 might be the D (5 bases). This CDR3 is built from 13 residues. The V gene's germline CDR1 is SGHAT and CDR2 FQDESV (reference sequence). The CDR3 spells CAISRTLVSPFHF. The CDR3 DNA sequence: TGTGCCATCAGCCGGACACTGGTTTCACCCTTCCATTTT.

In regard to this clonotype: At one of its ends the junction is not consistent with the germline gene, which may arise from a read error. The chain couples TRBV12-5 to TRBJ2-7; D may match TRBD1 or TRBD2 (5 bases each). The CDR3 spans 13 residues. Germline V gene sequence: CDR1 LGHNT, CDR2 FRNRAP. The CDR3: CASEGTGSQEQYF. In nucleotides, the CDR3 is TGTGCCAGTGAGGGGACCGGTTCCCAAGAGCAATACTTC.

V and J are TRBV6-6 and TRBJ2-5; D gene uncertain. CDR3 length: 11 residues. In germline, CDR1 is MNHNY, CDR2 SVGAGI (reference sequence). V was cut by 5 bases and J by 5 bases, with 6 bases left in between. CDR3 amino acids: CASSHKETQYF. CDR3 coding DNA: TGTGCCAGCAGTCACAAGGAGACCCAGTACTTC.